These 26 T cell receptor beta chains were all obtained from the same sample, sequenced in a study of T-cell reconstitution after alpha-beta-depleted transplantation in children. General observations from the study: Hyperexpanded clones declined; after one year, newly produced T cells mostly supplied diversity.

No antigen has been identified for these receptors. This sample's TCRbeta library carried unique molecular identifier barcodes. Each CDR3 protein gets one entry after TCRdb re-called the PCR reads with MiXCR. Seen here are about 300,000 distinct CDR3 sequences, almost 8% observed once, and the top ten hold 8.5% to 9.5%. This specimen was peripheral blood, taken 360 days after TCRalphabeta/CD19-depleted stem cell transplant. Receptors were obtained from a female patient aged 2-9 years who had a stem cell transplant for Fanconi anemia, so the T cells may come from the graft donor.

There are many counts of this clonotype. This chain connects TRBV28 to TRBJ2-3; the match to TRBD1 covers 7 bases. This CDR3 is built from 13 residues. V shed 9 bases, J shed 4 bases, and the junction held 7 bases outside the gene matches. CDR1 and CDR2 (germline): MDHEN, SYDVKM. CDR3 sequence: CASKTGFPDTQYF. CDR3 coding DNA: TGTGCCAGTAAGACAGGGTTCCCAGATACGCAGTATTTT.

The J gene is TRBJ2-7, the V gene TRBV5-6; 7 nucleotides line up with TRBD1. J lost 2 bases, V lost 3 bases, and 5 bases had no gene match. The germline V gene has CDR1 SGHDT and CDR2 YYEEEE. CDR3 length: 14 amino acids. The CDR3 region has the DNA TGTGCCAGCAGCTGGACAGGTCTACCCTACGAGCAGTACTTC. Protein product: CASSWTGLPYEQYF.

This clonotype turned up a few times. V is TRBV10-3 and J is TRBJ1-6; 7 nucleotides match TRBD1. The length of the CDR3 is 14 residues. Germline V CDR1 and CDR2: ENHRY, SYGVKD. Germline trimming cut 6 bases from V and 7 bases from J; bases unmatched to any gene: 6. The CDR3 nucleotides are TGTGCCATCAGCCGAGACAGGGAGAATTCACCCCTCCACTTT. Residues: CAISRDRENSPLHF.

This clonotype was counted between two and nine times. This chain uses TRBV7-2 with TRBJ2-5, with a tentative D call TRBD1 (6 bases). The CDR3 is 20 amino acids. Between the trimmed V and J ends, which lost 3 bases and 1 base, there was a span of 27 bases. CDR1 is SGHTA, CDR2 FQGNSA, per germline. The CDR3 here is CASSLLTGPFTPVFQETQYF. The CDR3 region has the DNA TGTGCCAGCAGCTTGCTGACAGGTCCCTTTACCCCAGTATTCCAAGAGACCCAGTACTTC. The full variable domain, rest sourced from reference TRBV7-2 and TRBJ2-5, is GAGVSQSPSNKVTEKGKDVELRCDPISGHTALYWYRQSLGQGLEFLIYFQGNSAPDKSGLPSDRFSAERTGGSVSTLTIQRTQQEDSAVYLCASSLLTGPFTPVFQETQYFGPGTRLLVL.

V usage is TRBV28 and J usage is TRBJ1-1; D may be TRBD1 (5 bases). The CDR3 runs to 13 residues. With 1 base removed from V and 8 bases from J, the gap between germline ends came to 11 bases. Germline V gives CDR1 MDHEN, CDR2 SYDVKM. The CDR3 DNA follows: TGTGCCAGCAGTTTATTGGGGCGCGGGGAAGCTTTCTTT. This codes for CASSLLGRGEAFF.

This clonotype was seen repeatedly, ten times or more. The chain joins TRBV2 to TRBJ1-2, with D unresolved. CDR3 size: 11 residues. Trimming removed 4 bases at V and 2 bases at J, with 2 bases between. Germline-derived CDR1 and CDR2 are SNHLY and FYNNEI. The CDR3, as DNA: TGTGCCAGCAGTGCAAACTATGGCTACACCTTC. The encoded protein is CASSANYGYTF.

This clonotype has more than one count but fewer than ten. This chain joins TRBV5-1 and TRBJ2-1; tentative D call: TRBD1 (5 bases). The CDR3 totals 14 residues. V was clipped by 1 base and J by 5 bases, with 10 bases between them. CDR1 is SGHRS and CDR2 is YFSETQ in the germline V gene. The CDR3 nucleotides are TGCGCCAGCAGCTTGTCGGCAGGGAACAATGAGCAGTTCTTC. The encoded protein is CASSLSAGNNEQFF.

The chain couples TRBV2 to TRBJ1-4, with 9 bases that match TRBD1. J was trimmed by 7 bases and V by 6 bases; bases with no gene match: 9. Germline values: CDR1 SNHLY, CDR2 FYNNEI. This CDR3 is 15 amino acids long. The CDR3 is CASSPGTGWGEKLFF. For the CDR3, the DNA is TGTGCCAGCAGCCCCGGGACAGGGTGGGGTGAAAAACTGTTTTTT.

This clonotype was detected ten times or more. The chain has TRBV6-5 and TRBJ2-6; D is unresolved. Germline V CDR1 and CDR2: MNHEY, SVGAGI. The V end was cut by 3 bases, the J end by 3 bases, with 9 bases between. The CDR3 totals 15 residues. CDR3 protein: CASSYKGFGANVLTF. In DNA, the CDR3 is TGTGCCAGCAGTTATAAGGGATTTGGGGCCAACGTCCTGACTTTC.

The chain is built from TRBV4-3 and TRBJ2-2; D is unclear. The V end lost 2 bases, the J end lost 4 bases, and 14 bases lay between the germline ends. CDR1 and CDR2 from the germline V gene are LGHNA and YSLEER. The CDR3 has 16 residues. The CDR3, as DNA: TGCGCCAGCAGCCAATGGTTCTCAGACCGCACCGGGGAGCTGTTTTTT. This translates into CASSQWFSDRTGELFF.

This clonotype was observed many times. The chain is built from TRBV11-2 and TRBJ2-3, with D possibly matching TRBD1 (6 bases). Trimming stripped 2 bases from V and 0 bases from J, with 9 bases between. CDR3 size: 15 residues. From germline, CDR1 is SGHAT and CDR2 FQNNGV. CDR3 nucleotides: TGTGCCAGCAGCTTATTTGGGACAAGCACAGATACGCAGTATTTT. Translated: CASSLFGTSTDTQYF.

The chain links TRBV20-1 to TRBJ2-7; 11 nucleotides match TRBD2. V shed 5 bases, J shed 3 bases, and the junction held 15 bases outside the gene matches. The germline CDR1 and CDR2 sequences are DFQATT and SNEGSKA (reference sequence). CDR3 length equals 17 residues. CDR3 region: CSAGLAGGPNTDYEQYF. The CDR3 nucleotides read TGCAGTGCTGGGCTAGCGGGGGGACCAAACACAGACTACGAGCAGTACTTC.

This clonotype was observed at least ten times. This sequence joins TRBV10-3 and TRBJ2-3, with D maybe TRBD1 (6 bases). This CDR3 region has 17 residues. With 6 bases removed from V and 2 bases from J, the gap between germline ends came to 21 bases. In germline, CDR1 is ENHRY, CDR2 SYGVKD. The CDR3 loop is CAIRSVTGKGDTDTQYF. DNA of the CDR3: TGTGCCATCAGATCCGTCACAGGGAAAGGCGACACAGATACGCAGTATTTT.

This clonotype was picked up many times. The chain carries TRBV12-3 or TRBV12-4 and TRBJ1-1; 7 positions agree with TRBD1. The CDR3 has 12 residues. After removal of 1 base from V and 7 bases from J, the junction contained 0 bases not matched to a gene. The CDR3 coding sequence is TGTGCCAGCAGTTTAGGACAGGGTGAAGCTTTCTTT. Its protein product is CASSLGQGEAFF.

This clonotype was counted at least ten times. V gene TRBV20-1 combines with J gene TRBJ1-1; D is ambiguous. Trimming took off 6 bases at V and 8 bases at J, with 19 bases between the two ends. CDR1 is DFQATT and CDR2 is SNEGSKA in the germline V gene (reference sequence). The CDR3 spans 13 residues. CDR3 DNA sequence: TGCAGTGCAACCTTAGGGTCCCTGTCCGAAGCTTTCTTT. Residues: CSATLGSLSEAFF.

CDR3 coding DNA: TGCGCCAGCAGCCAGGACCTGACGCCTAGGTTGGATCAGCCCCAGCATTTT. Translation: CASSQDLTPRLDQPQHF. The chain carries TRBV4-3 and TRBJ1-5; D unresolved. V gave up 3 bases and J gave up 5 bases, with 20 bases separating them. Per germline, CDR1 LGHNA and CDR2 YSLEER. This CDR3 comprises 17 residues.

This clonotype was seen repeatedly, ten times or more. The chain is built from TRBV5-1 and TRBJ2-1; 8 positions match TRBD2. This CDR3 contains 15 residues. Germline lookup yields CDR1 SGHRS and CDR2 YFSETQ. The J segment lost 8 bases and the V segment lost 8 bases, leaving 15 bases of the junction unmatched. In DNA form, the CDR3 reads TGCGCCAGTAGCCCTCGGGGGGGTTACGGAGATGAGCAGTTCTTC. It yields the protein CASSPRGGYGDEQFF.

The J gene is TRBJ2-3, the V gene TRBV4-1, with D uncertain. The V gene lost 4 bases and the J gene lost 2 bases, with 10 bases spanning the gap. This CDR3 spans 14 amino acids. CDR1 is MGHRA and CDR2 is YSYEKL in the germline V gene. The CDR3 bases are TGCGCCAGCAGCCTTTTGTCGGTCACAGATACGCAGTATTTT. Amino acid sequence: CASSLLSVTDTQYF.

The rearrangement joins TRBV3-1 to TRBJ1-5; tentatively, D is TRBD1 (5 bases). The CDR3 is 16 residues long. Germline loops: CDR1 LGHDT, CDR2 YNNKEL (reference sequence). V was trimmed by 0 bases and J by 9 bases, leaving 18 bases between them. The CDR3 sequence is CASSQDQGDYGRPQHF. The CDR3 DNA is TGTGCCAGCAGCCAAGATCAGGGTGACTATGGGCGGCCCCAGCATTTT.

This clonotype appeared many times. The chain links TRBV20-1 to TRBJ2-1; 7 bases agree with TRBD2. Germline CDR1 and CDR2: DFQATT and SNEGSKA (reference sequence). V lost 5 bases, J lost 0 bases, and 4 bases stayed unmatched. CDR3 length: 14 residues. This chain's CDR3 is CSAGIAGSYNEQFF. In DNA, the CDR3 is TGCAGTGCTGGAATAGCGGGCTCCTACAATGAGCAGTTCTTC.

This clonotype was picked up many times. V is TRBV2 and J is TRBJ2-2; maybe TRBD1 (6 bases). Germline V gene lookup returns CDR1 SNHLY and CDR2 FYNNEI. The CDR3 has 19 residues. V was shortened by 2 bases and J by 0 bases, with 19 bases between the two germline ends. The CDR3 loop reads CASSETSPLDRSNTGELFF. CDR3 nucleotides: TGTGCCAGCAGTGAAACTTCTCCCCTGGACAGATCGAACACCGGGGAGCTGTTTTTT. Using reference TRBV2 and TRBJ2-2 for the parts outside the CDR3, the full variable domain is EPEVTQTPSHQVTQMGQEVILRCVPISNHLYFYWYRQILGQKVEFLVSFYNNEISEKSEIFDDQFSVERPDGSNFTLKIRSTKLEDSAMYFCASSETSPLDRSNTGELFFGEGSRLTVL.

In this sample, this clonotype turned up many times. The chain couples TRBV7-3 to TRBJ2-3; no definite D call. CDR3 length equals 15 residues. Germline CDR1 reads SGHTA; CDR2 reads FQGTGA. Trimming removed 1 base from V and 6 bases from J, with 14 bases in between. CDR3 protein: CASSLSAGLWDTQYF. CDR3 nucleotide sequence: TGTGCCAGCAGCTTAAGCGCCGGCTTATGGGATACGCAGTATTTT.

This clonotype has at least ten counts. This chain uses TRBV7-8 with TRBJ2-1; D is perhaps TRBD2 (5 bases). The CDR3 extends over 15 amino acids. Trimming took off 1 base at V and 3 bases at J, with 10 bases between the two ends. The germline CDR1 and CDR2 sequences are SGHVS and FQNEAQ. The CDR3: CASSLGGMFYNEQFF. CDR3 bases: TGTGCCAGCAGCTTAGGAGGGATGTTCTACAATGAGCAGTTCTTC.

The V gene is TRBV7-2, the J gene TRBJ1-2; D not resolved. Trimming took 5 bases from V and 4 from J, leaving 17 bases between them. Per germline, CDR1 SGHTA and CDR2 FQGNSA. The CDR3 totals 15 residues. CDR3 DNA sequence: TGTGCCAGCAGCAGACGGACTCCCGTCCTCTATGGCTACACCTTC. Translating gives CASSRRTPVLYGYTF.

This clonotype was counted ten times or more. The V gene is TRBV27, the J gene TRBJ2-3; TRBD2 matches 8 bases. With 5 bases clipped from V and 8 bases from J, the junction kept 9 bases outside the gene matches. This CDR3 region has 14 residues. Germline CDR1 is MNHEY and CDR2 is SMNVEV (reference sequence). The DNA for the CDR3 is TGTGCCAGCAGTCCTAGCGGGCCTTTGCGTACGCAGTATTTT. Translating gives CASSPSGPLRTQYF.

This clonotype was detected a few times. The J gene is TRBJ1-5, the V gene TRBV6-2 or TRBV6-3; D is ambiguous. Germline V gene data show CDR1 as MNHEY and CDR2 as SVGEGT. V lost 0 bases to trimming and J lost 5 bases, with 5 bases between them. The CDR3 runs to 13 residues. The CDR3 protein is CASSYSRDQPQHF. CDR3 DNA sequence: TGTGCCAGCAGTTACTCAAGGGATCAGCCCCAGCATTTT.